These 20 T cell receptor beta chains were all obtained from the same sample, sequenced in a study of read filtering for tumor transcriptome and immune sequencing. From 300 to 400 ng of RNA, a library with molecular barcoded alpha/delta and beta/gamma adaptors was made. TCRdb itself ran the reads through MiXCR, one entry per CDR3 protein. This sample has more than 70,000 distinct CDR3 sequences, with under 25% found just once. Sequences were obtained from a population of CD138-negative cells sorted from bone marrow. These receptors originate from a donor at least 40 years old with multiple myeloma.

The table lists this clonotype with a count of one. V usage is TRBV11-2 and J usage is TRBJ1-2; no reliable D call. Germline loops: CDR1 SGHAT, CDR2 FQNNGV. CDR3 length equals 14 residues. Trimming pared 8 bases from V and 4 bases from J, leaving 17 bases between. The CDR3 DNA reads as TGTGCCAGCGCCCAAAGTACGCCTTCCTATGGCTACACCTTC. Translated: CASAQSTPSYGYTF. The full variable domain, with the rest looked up from reference TRBV11-2 and TRBJ1-2, is EAGVAQSPRYKIIEKRQSVAFWCNPISGHATLYWYQQILGQGPKLLIQFQNNGVVDDSQLPKDRFSAERLKGVDSTLKIQPAKLEDSAVYLCASAQSTPSYGYTFGSGTRLTVV.

As to this clonotype: One end of the junction does not line up with germline, which may come from a read error. V is TRBV4-1 and J is TRBJ1-4; 10 nucleotides align to TRBD1. Germline CDR1 and CDR2: MGHRA and YSYEKL. This CDR3 comprises 15 residues. CDR3 residues: CPSSFRTGGIEKLFF. The CDR3 DNA follows: TGCCCCAGCAGCTTTCGGACAGGGGGAATTGAAAAACTGTTTTTT.

This clonotype came up a few times. The CDR3 here is CASNSREGDGYTF. CDR3 bases: TGTGCCAGCAACAGCAGGGAAGGTGATGGCTACACCTTC. The chain combines TRBV2 with TRBJ1-2; weak D call: TRBD1 (5 bases). The CDR3 covers 13 residues. Per the germline V gene, CDR1 is SNHLY and CDR2 is FYNNEI. V was cut by 7 bases and J by 6 bases, with 15 bases left in between.

CDR3 amino acids: CASSLGEAVLDTQYF. CDR3 nucleotide sequence: TGCGCCAGCAGCTTGGGGGAGGCAGTGTTAGATACGCAGTATTTT. The chain links TRBV5-1 to TRBJ2-3; D possibly corresponds to TRBD2 (6 bases). This CDR3 is built from 15 residues. V was shortened by 0 bases and J by 5 bases, with 13 bases between the two germline ends. The germline gives CDR1 SGHRS, CDR2 YFSETQ.

This clonotype was counted between two and nine times. A junction end diverges from the germline sequence, so it may reflect a read error. The rearrangement links TRBV6-6 to TRBJ2-7; no definite D call. This CDR3 is built from 14 residues. Germline lookup yields CDR1 MNHNY and CDR2 SVGAGI (reference sequence). CDR3 in amino acids: CASSYGRSSYGQYF. CDR3 nucleotides: TGTGCCAGCAGTTACGGTAGGAGCTCCTACGGGCAGTACTTC.

The chain couples TRBV5-1 to TRBJ2-5; D is possibly TRBD1 (7 bases). V was trimmed by 5 bases and J by 2 bases, leaving 16 bases between them. CDR1 and CDR2 from the germline V gene are SGHRS and YFSETQ. The CDR3 extends over 15 amino acids. The CDR3 is CASRGGGPSQETQYF. CDR3 DNA: TGCGCCAGCAGAGGAGGGGGCCCATCTCAAGAGACCCAGTACTTC.

In the case of this clonotype: A read error may explain this, as a much larger clone is one base away. The rearrangement joins TRBV5-1 to TRBJ2-3; TRBD2 might be the D (5 bases). This CDR3 contains 16 residues. Germline V gene lookup returns CDR1 SGHRS and CDR2 YFSETQ. CDR3 DNA: TGCGCCAGCAGCTTATCGCTAGCCAAGTCGATCGGTACGCGGTATTTT. Translation gives CASSLSLAKSIGTRYF. Full variable domain (remainder filled in from reference TRBV5-1 and TRBJ2-3): KAGVTQTPRYLIKTRGQQVTLSCSPISGHRSVSWYQQTPGQGLQFLFEYFSETQRNKGNFPGRFSGRQFSNSRSEMNVSTLELGDSALYLCASSLSLAKSIGTRYFGPGTRLTVL.

This clonotype showed up just a few times. V gene TRBV28 combines with J gene TRBJ1-2, with D perhaps matching TRBD1 (6 bases). The V gene's germline CDR1 is MDHEN and CDR2 SYDVKM. Deletions cut 7 bases from V and 7 bases from J, with 16 bases between. The CDR3 length is 13 residues. CDR3 residues: CASTGRQGSGYTF. The CDR3 coding sequence is TGTGCCAGCACTGGACGCCAGGGGTCTGGCTACACCTTC.

This clonotype was observed many times. This sequence joins TRBV6-2 or TRBV6-3 and TRBJ2-2; tentatively, D is TRBD1 (6 bases). CDR1 is MNHEY and CDR2 is SVGEGT in the germline V gene. Trimming left V 0 bases short and J 0 bases short, with 8 bases between. This CDR3 comprises 16 residues. CDR3 DNA sequence: TGTGCCAGCAGTTACTCCCGGACAGCGAACACCGGGGAGCTGTTTTTT. Its protein is CASSYSRTANTGELFF.

The genes are TRBV20-1 and TRBJ2-7; D may be TRBD1 or TRBD2 (7 bases each). Germline CDR1 DFQATT, CDR2 SNEGSKA (reference sequence). V was clipped by 2 bases and J by 5 bases, with 10 bases between them. CDR3 length: 12 residues. This CDR3 reads CSARQGGNEQYF. The DNA for the CDR3 is TGCAGTGCTAGACAGGGGGGGAACGAGCAGTACTTC.

The rearrangement links TRBV20-1 to TRBJ1-5; D is possibly TRBD1 (6 bases). The V gene lost 5 bases and the J gene lost 1 base, with 12 bases spanning the gap. CDR1 DFQATT and CDR2 SNEGSKA come from the germline V gene (reference sequence). The CDR3 loop spans 14 amino acids. CDR3 protein: CSAGGGGSNQPQHF. The CDR3 DNA is TGCAGTGCTGGGGGAGGGGGGAGCAATCAGCCCCAGCATTTT.

The gene calls are TRBV5-1 and TRBJ1-3; TRBD1 matches 7 bases. The germline CDR1 and CDR2 sequences are SGHRS and YFSETQ. This CDR3 is 16 amino acids long. V shed 0 bases and J 0 bases; nucleotides not matched to a gene: 3. This chain's CDR3 is CASSLGQGTSGNTIYF. The CDR3 region has the DNA TGCGCCAGCAGCTTGGGACAGGGAACCTCTGGAAACACCATATATTTT.

This clonotype was recorded at least ten times. V usage is TRBV5-1 and J usage is TRBJ2-4; D tentatively reads TRBD1 or TRBD2 (5 bases each). CDR1 is SGHRS, CDR2 YFSETQ, per germline. V was trimmed by 3 bases and J by 2 bases, leaving 9 bases between them. CDR3 length equals 14 residues. CDR3 nucleotide sequence: TGCGCCAGCAGCTGGGACGGGCCCAAAAACATTCAGTACTTC. It codes for CASSWDGPKNIQYF.

In its sample, this clonotype was seen many times. The J gene is TRBJ2-5, the V gene TRBV10-3; the D is unclear. The CDR3 is 13 amino acids. Per germline, CDR1 ENHRY and CDR2 SYGVKD. V lost 4 bases and J 2 bases, leaving 8 bases between the germline ends. CDR3 sequence reads: CAISGPDQETQYF. The CDR3 DNA reads as TGTGCCATCAGTGGCCCCGATCAAGAGACCCAGTACTTC.

This clonotype was seen a single time. This chain connects TRBV12-3 or TRBV12-4 to TRBJ2-5; D possibly corresponds to TRBD2 (6 bases). V lost 10 bases, J lost 2 bases, and 11 bases lay in between. The CDR3 runs to 12 residues. The CDR3 is CAIKRAQETQYF. For the CDR3, the DNA is TGTGCCATCAAGCGGGCACAAGAGACCCAGTACTTC.

There are a few counts of this clonotype. This chain links TRBV5-1 with TRBJ2-3, with TRBD2 matching 9 bases. V lost 5 bases and J lost 2; bases outside the gene matches: 6. This CDR3 region has 15 residues. Looked up from germline, CDR1 is SGHRS and CDR2 is YFSETQ. The chain's CDR3 is CASRIAGALTDTQYF. CDR3 nucleotides: TGCGCCAGCAGGATAGCGGGGGCCCTCACAGATACGCAGTATTTT.

The chain couples TRBV6-2 or TRBV6-3 to TRBJ2-1; D is ambiguous. CDR1 is MNHEY, CDR2 SVGEGT, per germline. Trimming cost V 4 bases and J 13 bases, with 11 bases left between them. The CDR3 is made up of 11 amino acids. The CDR3: CASSWYNGQFF. CDR3 DNA sequence: TGTGCCAGCAGTTGGTACAATGGACAGTTCTTC.

This clonotype has a count of ten or more. The rearrangement uses TRBV5-6 and TRBJ2-5, with a tentative D call TRBD2 (6 bases). CDR3 size: 13 residues. The V end was cut by 4 bases, the J end by 6 bases, with 13 bases between. Looked up from germline, CDR1 is SGHDT and CDR2 is YYEEEE. The CDR3 DNA follows: TGTGCCAGCAGCGTTAGCCGGGGGAAGACCCAGTACTTC. This translates into CASSVSRGKTQYF.

This sequence joins TRBV20-1 and TRBJ2-2, with D tentatively TRBD2 (5 bases). Germline CDR1 is DFQATT and CDR2 is SNEGSKA (reference sequence). The CDR3 has 18 residues. Trimming cost V 8 bases and J 6 bases, with 31 bases left between them. CDR3 nucleotide sequence: TGCAGTACTGTAGGGCTTGATGTAGGTGACGGGGATGCCGGGGAGCTGTTTTTT. It yields the protein CSTVGLDVGDGDAGELFF.

This clonotype occurred many times. V is TRBV5-6 and J is TRBJ2-7, with D possibly being TRBD1 or TRBD2 (5 bases each). CDR1 and CDR2 from the germline V gene are SGHDT and YYEEEE. With 2 bases removed from V and 7 bases from J, the gap between germline ends came to 16 bases. The CDR3 is 14 amino acids. CDR3 region: CASSLGVGNGEQYF. The CDR3 DNA reads as TGTGCCAGCAGCTTAGGGGTCGGGAACGGAGAGCAGTACTTC.